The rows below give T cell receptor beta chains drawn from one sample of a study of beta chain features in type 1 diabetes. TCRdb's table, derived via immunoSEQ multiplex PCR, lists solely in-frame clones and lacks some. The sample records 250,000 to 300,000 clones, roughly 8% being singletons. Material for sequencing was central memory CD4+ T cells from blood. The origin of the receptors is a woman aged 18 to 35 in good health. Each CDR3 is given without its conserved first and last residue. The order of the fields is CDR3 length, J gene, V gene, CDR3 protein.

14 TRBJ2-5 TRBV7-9 ASSLGGSGSQETQY
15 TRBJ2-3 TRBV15 ATSRGVAGTFTDTQY
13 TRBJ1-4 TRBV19 ASAGQDMGNEKLF
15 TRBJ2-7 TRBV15 ATSRRLLAGVGYEQY
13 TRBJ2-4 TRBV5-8 ASSLGGQGRRIQY
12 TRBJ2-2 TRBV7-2 ATCRIANTGELF
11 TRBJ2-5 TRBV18 ASSPPSSETQY
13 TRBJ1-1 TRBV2 ASSLGFSTGTEAF
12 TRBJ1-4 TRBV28 ATSLGGLNEKLF
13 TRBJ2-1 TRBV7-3 ASSLEFRAPHEQF
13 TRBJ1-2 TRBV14 ASSQDRRGKYGYT
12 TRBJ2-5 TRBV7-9 ASSPPGGVETQY
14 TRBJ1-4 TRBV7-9 ASSSRQGVEKEKLF
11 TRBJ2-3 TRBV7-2 ASSQGVSDTQY
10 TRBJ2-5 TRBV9 ASGDRAETQY
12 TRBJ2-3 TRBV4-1 ASTPGRQPDTQY
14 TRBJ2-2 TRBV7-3 ASSPPGQGSTGELF
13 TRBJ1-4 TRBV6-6 ASSWMGTPDEKLF
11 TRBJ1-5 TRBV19 ASSLVGDQPQH
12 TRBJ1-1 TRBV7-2 ASNKGQANTEAF
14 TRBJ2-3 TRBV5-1 ASSQATGIGTDTQY
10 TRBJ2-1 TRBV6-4 ASSAGDNEQF
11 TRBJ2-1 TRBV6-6 ASSYSRIHEQF
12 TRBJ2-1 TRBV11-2 ASSSSASYNEQF
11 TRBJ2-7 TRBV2 ASSGWRTYEQY
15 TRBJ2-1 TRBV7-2 ASSPLMAGSPYNEQF
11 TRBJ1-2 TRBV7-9 ASSFMGGNGYT
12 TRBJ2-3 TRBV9 ASSAVLAADTQY
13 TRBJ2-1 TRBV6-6 ASSGGTSGNYEQF
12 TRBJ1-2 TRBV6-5 ASSSFPEFYGYT
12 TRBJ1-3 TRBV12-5 ASGADFMGNTIY
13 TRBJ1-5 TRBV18 ASSPPYGSNQPQH
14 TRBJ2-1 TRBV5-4 ASSPGLGVPYNEQF
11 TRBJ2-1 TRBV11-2 ASSLGAVNEQF
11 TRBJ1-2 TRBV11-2 ASSADRAYGYT
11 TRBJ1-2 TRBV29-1 SVDSPGRDGYT
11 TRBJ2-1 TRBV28 ASSPGLAGRRF
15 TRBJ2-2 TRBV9 ASSPRRGAGVTGELF